Below are 7 T cell receptor beta chains sequenced from a single sample in a study of cytomegalovirus exposure and HLA in healthy donors. PCR primers comprised 60 Vbeta and 13 Jbeta primers. The repertoire was sequenced with immunoSEQ multiplex PCR; TCRdb's copy has only in-frame clones and lacks some. There are roughly 200,000 clones in the sample; roughly 80% occur only once, and 1.6% lies in the top ten. The specimen sequenced was PBMCs. Source of these receptors: a man aged 50-59 years in good health and CMV-seronegative.

The chain carries TRBV4-3 and TRBJ2-2, with 9 positions matching TRBD2. There are 15 residues in the CDR3. Germline loops: CDR1 LGHNA, CDR2 YSLEER. V lost 4 bases to trimming and J lost 5 bases; unmatched junction nucleotides: 5. The CDR3 DNA reads TGCGCCAGCAGCCTGCTAGCGGGACAGACCGGGGAGCTGTTTTTT. Protein: CASSLLAGQTGELFF.

V usage is TRBV7-3 and J usage is TRBJ2-7; D is uncertain. Between the trimmed V and J ends, which lost 0 bases and 3 bases, there was a span of 12 bases. Per the germline V gene, CDR1 is SGHTA and CDR2 is FQGTGA. The CDR3 length is 15 residues. The CDR3 loop is CASSLTPGGSYEQYF. The CDR3 DNA is TGTGCCAGCAGCTTAACACCTGGTGGCAGCTACGAGCAGTACTTC. The variable domain in full, with the rest retrieved from reference TRBV7-3 and TRBJ2-7, is GAGVSQTPSNKVTEKGKYVELRCDPISGHTALYWYRQSLGQGPEFLIYFQGTGAADDSGLPNDRFFAVRPEGSVSTLKIQRTERGDSAVYLCASSLTPGGSYEQYFGPGTRLTVT.

In DNA form, the CDR3 reads TGTGCCAGCAGGGGCCAAACTAGCGGGAGTTCGTTGGATTCCTACAATGAGCAGTTCTTC. Its translation is CASRGQTSGSSLDSYNEQFF. The V and J genes are TRBV9 and TRBJ2-1; 11 nucleotides align to TRBD2. Trimming cost V 5 bases and J 1 base; bases outside gene matches: 17. This CDR3 has 20 residues. Germline CDR1 reads SGDLS; CDR2 reads YYNGEE.

The V gene is TRBV5-1, the J gene TRBJ2-3; 9 positions agree with TRBD1. The CDR3 is 16 residues long. The ends lost 4 bases at V and 1 base at J; junction bases unmatched: 7. Per germline, CDR1 SGHRS and CDR2 YFSETQ. The CDR3 here is CASSPRTGARTDTQYF. CDR3 DNA sequence: TGCGCCAGCAGCCCCCGGACAGGGGCCCGCACAGATACGCAGTATTTT.

Written as DNA, the CDR3 is TGTGCCAGCAGTTACACTGACAGGGAAAACATTCAGTACTTC. As protein: CASSYTDRENIQYF. V gene TRBV6-5 combines with J gene TRBJ2-4; 7 nucleotides match TRBD1. The germline V gene encodes CDR1 MNHEY and CDR2 SVGAGI. V lost 2 bases, J lost 5 bases, and 3 bases stayed unmatched. The CDR3 extends over 14 amino acids.

V and J are TRBV7-8 and TRBJ1-6, with a weak D call TRBD1 (5 bases). The CDR3 sequence is 12 residues long. The V gene lost 3 bases and the J gene lost 14 bases, with 11 bases spanning the gap. Germline V CDR1 and CDR2: SGHVS, FQNEAQ. The CDR3 protein is CASSLEGRTLHF. DNA of the CDR3: TGTGCCAGCAGCTTGGAGGGGAGAACCCTCCACTTT.

The chain has TRBV18 and TRBJ1-3; 7 bases are a match to TRBD1. J gave up 2 bases and V 5 bases, and 12 bases lay outside the gene matches. CDR1 and CDR2 (germline): KGHSH, LQKENI. The CDR3 extends over 17 amino acids. The CDR3 spells CASSSPRGGGPGNTIYF. CDR3 nucleotide sequence: TGTGCCAGCTCATCCCCCAGAGGAGGGGGCCCTGGAAACACCATATATTTT.